This TCR beta chain appears in the sequencing data of a study of cytomegalovirus exposure and HLA in healthy donors. The V segment lost 5 bases and the J segment 8 bases; nucleotides outside the gene matches: 9. Looked up from germline, CDR1 is SGHTA and CDR2 is FQGTGA. The length of the CDR3 is 15 residues. PCR used 60 Vbeta primers and 13 Jbeta primers. Some clones are missing from TCRdb's copy, which holds only in-frame ones; the method was immunoSEQ multiplex PCR. The table has roughly 130,000 clones, approximately 80% seen once. The chain recombines TRBV7-3 with TRBJ2-2; 9 bases match TRBD1. Input material: PBMCs. The sequence derives from a woman between 40 and 50 years old in good health and CMV-seropositive. The CDR3 loop reads CASSPRTGEGGELFF. CDR3 bases: TGTGCCAGCAGCCCCCGGACAGGGGAAGGGGGGGAGCTGTTTTTT.